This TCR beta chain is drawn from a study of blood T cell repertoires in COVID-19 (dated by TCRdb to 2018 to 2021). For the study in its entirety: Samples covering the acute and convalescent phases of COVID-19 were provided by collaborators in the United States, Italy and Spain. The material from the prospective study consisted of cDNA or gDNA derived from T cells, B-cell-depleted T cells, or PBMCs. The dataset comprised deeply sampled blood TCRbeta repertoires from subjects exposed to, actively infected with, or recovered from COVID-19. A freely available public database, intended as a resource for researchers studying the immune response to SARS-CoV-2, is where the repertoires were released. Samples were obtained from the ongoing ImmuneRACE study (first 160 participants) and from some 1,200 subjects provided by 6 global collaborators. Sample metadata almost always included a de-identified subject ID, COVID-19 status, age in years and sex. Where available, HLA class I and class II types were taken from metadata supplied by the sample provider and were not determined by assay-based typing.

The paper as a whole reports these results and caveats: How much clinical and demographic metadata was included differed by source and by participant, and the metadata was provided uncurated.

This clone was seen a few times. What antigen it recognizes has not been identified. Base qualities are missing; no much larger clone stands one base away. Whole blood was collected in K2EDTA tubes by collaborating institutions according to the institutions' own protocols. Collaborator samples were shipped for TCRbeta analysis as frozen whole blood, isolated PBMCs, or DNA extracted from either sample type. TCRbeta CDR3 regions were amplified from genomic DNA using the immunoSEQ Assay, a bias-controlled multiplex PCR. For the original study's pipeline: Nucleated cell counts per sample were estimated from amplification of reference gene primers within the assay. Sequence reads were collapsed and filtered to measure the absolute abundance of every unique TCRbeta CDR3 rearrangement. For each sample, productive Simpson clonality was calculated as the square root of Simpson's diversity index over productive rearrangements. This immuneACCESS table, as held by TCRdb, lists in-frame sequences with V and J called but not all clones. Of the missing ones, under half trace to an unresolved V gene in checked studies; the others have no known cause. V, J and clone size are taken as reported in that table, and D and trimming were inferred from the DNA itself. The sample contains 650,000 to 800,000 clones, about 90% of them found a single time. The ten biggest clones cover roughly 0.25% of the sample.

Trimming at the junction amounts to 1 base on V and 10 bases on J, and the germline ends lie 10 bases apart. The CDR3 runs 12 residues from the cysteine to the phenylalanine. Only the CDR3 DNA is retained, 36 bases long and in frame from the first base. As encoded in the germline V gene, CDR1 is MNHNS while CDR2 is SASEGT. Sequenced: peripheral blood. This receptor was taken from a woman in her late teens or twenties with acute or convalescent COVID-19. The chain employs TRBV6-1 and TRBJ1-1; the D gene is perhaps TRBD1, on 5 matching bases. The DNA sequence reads TGTGCCAGCAGTGAAGGTAAGGGGTCAGCTTTCTTT. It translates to CASSEGKGSAFF.